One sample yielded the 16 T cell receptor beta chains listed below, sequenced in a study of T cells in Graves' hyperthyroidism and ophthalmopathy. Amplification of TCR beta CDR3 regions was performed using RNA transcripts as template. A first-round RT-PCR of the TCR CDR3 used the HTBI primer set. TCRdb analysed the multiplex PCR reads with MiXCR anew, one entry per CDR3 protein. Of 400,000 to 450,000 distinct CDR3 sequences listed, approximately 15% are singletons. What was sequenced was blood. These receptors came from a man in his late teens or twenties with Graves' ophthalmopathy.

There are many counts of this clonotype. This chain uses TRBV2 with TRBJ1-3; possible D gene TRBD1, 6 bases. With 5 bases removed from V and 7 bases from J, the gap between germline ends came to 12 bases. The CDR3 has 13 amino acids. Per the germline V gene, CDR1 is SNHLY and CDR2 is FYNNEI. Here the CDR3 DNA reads TGTGCCAGCAGTATTCGGCAGGGGAACACCATATATTTT. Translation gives CASSIRQGNTIYF.

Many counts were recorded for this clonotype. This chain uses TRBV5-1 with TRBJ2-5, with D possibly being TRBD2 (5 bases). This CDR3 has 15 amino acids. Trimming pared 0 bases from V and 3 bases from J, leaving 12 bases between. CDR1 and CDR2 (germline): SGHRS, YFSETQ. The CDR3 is CASSLVVGMKETQYF. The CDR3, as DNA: TGCGCCAGCAGCTTGGTCGTCGGGATGAAAGAGACCCAGTACTTC.

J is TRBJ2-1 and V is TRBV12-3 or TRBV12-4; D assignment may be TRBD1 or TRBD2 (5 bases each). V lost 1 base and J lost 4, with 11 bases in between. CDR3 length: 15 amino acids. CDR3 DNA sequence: TGTGCCAGCAGTTTAGATGGGACGGTTTACAATGAGCAGTTCTTC. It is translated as CASSLDGTVYNEQFF.

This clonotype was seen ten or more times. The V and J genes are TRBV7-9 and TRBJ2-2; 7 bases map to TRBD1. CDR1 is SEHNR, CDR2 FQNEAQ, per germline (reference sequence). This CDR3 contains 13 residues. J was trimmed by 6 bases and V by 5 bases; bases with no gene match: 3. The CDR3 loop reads CASSKDRAGELFF. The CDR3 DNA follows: TGTGCCAGCAGCAAAGACAGGGCCGGGGAGCTGTTTTTT. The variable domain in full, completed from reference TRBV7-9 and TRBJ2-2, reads DTGVSQNPRHKITKRGQNVTFRCDPISEHNRLYWYRQTLGQGPEFLTYFQNEAQLEKSRLLSDRFSAERPKGSFSTLEIQRTEQGDSAMYLCASSKDRAGELFFGEGSRLTVL.

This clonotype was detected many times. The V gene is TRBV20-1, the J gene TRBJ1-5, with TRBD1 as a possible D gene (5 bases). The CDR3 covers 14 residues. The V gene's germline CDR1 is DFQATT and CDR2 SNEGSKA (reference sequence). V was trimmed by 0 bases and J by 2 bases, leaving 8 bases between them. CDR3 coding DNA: TGCAGTGCTAGAGATCTGGGGGGCAATCAGCCCCAGCATTTT. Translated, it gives CSARDLGGNQPQHF.

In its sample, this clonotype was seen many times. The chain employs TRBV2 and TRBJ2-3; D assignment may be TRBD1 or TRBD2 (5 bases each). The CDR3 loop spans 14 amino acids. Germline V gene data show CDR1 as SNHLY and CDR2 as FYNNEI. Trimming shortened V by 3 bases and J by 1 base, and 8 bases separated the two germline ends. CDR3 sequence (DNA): TGTGCCAGCAGTGAGGGGCGGGGCACAGATACGCAGTATTTT. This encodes CASSEGRGTDTQYF.

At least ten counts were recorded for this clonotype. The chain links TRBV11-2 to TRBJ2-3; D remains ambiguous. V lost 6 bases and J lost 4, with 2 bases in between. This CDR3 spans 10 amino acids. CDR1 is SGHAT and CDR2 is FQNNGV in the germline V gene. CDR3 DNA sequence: TGTGCCAGCAGTTCAGATACGCAGTATTTT. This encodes CASSSDTQYF.

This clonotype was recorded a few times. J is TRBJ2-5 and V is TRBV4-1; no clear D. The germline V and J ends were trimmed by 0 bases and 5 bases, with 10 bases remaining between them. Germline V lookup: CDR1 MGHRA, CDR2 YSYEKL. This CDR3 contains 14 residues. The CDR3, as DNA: TGCGCCAGCAGCCAAGATAGGATATCGGAGACCCAGTACTTC. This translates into CASSQDRISETQYF.

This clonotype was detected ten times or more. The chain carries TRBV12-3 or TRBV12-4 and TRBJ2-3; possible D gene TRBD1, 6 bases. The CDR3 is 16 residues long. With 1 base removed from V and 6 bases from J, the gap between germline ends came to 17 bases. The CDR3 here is CASSLGAVGAGDTQYF. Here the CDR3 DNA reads TGTGCCAGCAGTTTAGGCGCCGTGGGGGCCGGGGATACGCAGTATTTT.

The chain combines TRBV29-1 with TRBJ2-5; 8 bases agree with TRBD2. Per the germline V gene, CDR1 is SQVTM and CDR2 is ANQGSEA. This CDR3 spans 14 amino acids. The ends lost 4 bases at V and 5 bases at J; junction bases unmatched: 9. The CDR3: CSVVGGGKVETQYF. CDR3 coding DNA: TGCAGCGTTGTCGGGGGGGGAAAGGTGGAGACCCAGTACTTC.

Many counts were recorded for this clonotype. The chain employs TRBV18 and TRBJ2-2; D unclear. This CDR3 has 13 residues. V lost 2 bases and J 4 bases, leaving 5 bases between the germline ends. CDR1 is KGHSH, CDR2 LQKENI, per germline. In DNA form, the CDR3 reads TGTGCCAGCTCACCAGGAGTCACCGGGGAGCTGTTTTTT. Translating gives CASSPGVTGELFF.

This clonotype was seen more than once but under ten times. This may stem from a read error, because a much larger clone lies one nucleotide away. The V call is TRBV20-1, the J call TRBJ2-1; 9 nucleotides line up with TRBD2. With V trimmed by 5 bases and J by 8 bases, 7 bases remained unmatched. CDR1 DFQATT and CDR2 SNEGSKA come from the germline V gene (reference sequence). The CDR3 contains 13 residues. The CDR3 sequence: CSAEGLAGDEQFF. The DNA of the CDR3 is TGCAGTGCTGAGGGACTAGCAGGCGATGAGCAGTTCTTC.

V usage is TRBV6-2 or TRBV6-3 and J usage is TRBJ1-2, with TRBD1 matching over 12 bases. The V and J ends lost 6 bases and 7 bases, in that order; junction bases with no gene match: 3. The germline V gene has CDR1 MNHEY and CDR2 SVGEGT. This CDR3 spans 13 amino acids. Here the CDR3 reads CASRGQGASGYTF. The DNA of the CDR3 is TGTGCCAGCAGGGGACAGGGGGCCTCTGGCTACACCTTC.

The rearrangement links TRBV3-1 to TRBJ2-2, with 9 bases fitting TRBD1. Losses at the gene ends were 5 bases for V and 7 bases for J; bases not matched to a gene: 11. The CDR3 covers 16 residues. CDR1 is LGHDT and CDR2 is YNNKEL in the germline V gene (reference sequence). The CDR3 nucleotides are TGTGCCAGCAGCTGGGACAGGGACCACGGGGGCGGGGAGCTGTTTTTT. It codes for CASSWDRDHGGGELFF.

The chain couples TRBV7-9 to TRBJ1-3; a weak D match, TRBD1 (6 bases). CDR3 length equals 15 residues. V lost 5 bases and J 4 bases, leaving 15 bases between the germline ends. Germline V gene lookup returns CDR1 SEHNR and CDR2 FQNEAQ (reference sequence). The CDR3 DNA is TGTGCCAGCAGCCTCAAACAGGGAAGCGGAAACACCATATATTTT. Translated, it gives CASSLKQGSGNTIYF.

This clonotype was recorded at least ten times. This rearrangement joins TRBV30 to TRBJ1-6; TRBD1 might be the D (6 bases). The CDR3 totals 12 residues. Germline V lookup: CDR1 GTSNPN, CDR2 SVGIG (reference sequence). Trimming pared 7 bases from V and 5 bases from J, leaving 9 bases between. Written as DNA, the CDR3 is TGTGCCTACGACAGGAATAATTCACCCCTCCACTTT. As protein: CAYDRNNSPLHF. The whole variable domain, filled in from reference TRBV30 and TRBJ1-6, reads SQTIHQWPATLVQPVGSPLSLECTVEGTSNPNLYWYRQAAGRGLQLLFYSVGIGQISSEVPQNLSASRPQDRQFILSSKKLLLSDSGFYLCAYDRNNSPLHFGNGTRLTVT.